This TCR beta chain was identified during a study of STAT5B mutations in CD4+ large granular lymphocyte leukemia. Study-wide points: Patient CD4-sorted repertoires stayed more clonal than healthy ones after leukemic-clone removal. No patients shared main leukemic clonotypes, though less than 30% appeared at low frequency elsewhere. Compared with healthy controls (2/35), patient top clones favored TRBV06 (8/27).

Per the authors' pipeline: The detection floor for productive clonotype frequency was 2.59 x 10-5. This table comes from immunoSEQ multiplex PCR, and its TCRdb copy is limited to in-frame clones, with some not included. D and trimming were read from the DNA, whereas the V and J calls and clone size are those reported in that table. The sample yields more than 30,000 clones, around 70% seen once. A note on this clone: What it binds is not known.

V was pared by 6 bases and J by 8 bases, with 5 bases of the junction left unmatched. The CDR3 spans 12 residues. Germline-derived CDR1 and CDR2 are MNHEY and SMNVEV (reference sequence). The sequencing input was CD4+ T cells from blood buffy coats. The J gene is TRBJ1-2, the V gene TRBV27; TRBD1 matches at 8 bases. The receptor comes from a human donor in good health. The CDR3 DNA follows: TGTGCCAGCAGGCAGGGGGCCGGGGGCTACACCTTC. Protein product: CASRQGAGGYTF.